A single sample is the source of the 15 T cell receptor beta chains below, sequenced in a study of blood T cell repertoires in COVID-19. The data were produced by immunoSEQ multiplex PCR, yet TCRdb's version contains in-frame clones alone and is incomplete. The table includes around 260,000 clones, roughly 86% detected once. Sequenced sample: peripheral blood. The receptors stem from a woman aged 55-70 years with COVID-19, enrolled during active disease.

V usage is TRBV19 and J usage is TRBJ1-5; the D is unclear. This CDR3 spans 13 amino acids. Germline V gives CDR1 LNHDA, CDR2 SQIVND (reference sequence). V lost 2 bases and J lost 5, with 7 bases in between. The CDR3 loop reads CASSIQADQPQHF. In DNA form, the CDR3 reads TGTGCCAGTAGTATACAGGCAGATCAGCCCCAGCATTTT. The variable domain in full, with the rest retrieved from reference TRBV19 and TRBJ1-5, is DGGITQSPKYLFRKEGQNVTLSCEQNLNHDAMYWYRQDPGQGLRLIYYSQIVNDFQKGDIAEGYSVSREKKESFPLTVTSAQKNPTAFYLCASSIQADQPQHFGDGTRLSIL.

The rearrangement joins TRBV5-5 to TRBJ2-2; no clear D. The CDR3 is made up of 13 amino acids. Trimming cost V 2 bases and J 4 bases, with 6 bases left between them. Germline V gene data show CDR1 as SGHKS and CDR2 as YYEKEE (reference sequence). The CDR3 DNA reads TGTGCCAGCAGCTTTCACTTCACCGGGGAGCTGTTTTTT. Amino acids: CASSFHFTGELFF.

V gene TRBV6-6 combines with J gene TRBJ2-1, with 14 bases identical to TRBD2. The V gene end was trimmed by 5 bases and the J gene end by 6 bases; junction bases not matched to a gene: 12. The CDR3 extends over 18 amino acids. The germline CDR1 and CDR2 sequences are MNHNY and SVGAGI (reference sequence). DNA for the CDR3: TGTGCCAGCAGTCGACTAGCGGGAGGGCCCGTAGGTCGCAATGAGCAGTTCTTC. Translated, it gives CASSRLAGGPVGRNEQFF.

CDR3 region: CASSRVDRFEAFF. CDR3 bases: TGTGCCAGCAGTCGCGTCGACAGATTTGAAGCTTTCTTT. The J gene is TRBJ1-1, the V gene TRBV28; possible D gene TRBD1, 5 bases. Trimming shortened V by 5 bases and J by 7 bases, and 14 bases separated the two germline ends. The CDR3 totals 13 residues. The germline gives CDR1 MDHEN, CDR2 SYDVKM.

This sequence joins TRBV27 and TRBJ2-3; D uncertain. The CDR3 runs to 13 residues. The germline CDR1 and CDR2 sequences are MNHEY and SMNVEV (reference sequence). With 3 bases removed from V and 2 bases from J, the gap between germline ends came to 6 bases. CDR3 nucleotide sequence: TGTGCCAGCAGTTTCTACTACACAGATACGCAGTATTTT. Protein: CASSFYYTDTQYF.

The gene calls are TRBV18 and TRBJ2-4; 8 nucleotides agree with TRBD2. Germline CDR1 KGHSH, CDR2 LQKENI. V was clipped by 6 bases and J by 3 bases; unmatched bases: 22. The CDR3 length is 20 residues. The CDR3 DNA reads TGTGCCAGCTCGCCTAACGCTCAGACTAGCGACCGGGGGAGCAAAAACATTCAGTACTTC. Amino acids: CASSPNAQTSDRGSKNIQYF.

The chain employs TRBV6-5 and TRBJ1-2; TRBD1 matches at 7 bases. J lost 5 bases, V lost 6 bases, and 9 bases had no gene match. The CDR3 contains 14 residues. Germline assignment: CDR1 MNHEY and CDR2 SVGAGI. Here the CDR3 reads CASSPPGQIYGYTF. The CDR3 DNA is TGTGCCAGCAGCCCGCCGGGACAGATATATGGCTACACCTTC.

The chain links TRBV28 to TRBJ2-7, with 7 bases aligning to TRBD2. This CDR3 contains 12 residues. J gave up 4 bases and V 8 bases, and 5 bases lay outside the gene matches. Germline V gene lookup returns CDR1 MDHEN and CDR2 SYDVKM. Written as DNA, the CDR3 is TGTGCCAGCTCAGGGACTATATACGAGCAGTACTTC. This translates into CASSGTIYEQYF.

V is TRBV7-8 and J is TRBJ2-7; TRBD2 agrees at 7 bases. Trimming removed 4 bases from V and 6 bases from J; junction bases left unmatched: 6. This CDR3 has 13 residues. Germline V gives CDR1 SGHVS, CDR2 FQNEAQ. CDR3 nucleotide sequence: TGTGCCAGCAGCTCCGGACTAGTTAGCGAGCAGTACTTC. Translation gives CASSSGLVSEQYF.

This chain connects TRBV5-8 to TRBJ1-5, with 9 bases lining up with TRBD1. The ends lost 5 bases at V and 2 bases at J; junction bases unmatched: 11. CDR3 length: 17 amino acids. Germline assignment: CDR1 SGHTS and CDR2 YDEGEE. This chain's CDR3 is CASRHGTGRGGNQPQHF. The CDR3 bases are TGTGCCAGCAGACATGGGACAGGGAGAGGAGGCAATCAGCCCCAGCATTTT.

The V call is TRBV11-2, the J call TRBJ2-3; tentatively, D is TRBD2 (6 bases). CDR1 is SGHAT, CDR2 FQNNGV, per germline. The CDR3 is made up of 12 amino acids. V lost 5 bases, J lost 5 bases, and 8 bases lay in between. The CDR3 bases are TGTGCCAGCAGCCCGACTAGAGATACGCAGTATTTT. It is translated as CASSPTRDTQYF.

The V gene is TRBV5-4, the J gene TRBJ1-3; TRBD1 aligns across 11 bases. Per the germline V gene, CDR1 is SGHNT and CDR2 is YYREEE (reference sequence). CDR3 length equals 16 residues. Trimming cost V 4 bases and J 2 bases; bases outside gene matches: 5. CDR3 loop: CASSEGQGVTGNTIYF. CDR3 nucleotides: TGTGCCAGCAGCGAGGGACAGGGGGTCACTGGAAACACCATATATTTT.

V gene TRBV19 combines with J gene TRBJ2-7, with no clear D. This CDR3 contains 13 residues. Germline CDR1 is LNHDA and CDR2 is SQIVND (reference sequence). Deletions cut 6 bases from V and 1 base from J, with 10 bases between. Here the CDR3 DNA reads TGTGCCAGTAGCATGAAACAATCCTACGAGCAGTACTTC. This sequence encodes CASSMKQSYEQYF.

The genes are TRBV7-3 and TRBJ1-5, with D possibly TRBD1 on 6 matching bases. The CDR3 totals 13 residues. CDR1 is SGHTA and CDR2 is FQGTGA in the germline V gene. Trimming took off 0 bases at V and 7 bases at J, with 7 bases between the two ends. The CDR3 loop is CASSLTRGQPQHF. CDR3 DNA sequence: TGTGCCAGCAGCTTAACAAGGGGGCAGCCCCAGCATTTT.

The V gene is TRBV15, the J gene TRBJ2-2; D gene uncertain. The CDR3 extends over 13 amino acids. The V gene's germline CDR1 is LNHNV and CDR2 YYDKDF (reference sequence). The V and J ends lost 5 bases and 5 bases respectively, with 9 bases between them. CDR3 nucleotide sequence: TGTGCCACCAGCCAACGGAGAACCGGGGAGCTGTTTTTT. Amino acids: CATSQRRTGELFF.